This T cell receptor beta chain derives from a study of T cell responses to AZD1222 COVID-19 vaccine. Whole-study context: It was second doses at about 4 or about 12 weeks that were pooled. Notes on the study in general: The reported proportion of spike-specific TCRs targeting unmutated variant regions was nearly half.

Clones were read by immunoSEQ multiplex PCR, and TCRdb kept only the in-frame ones, dropping some. The table lists about 150,000 clones, 90% of them singletons. As to this clone: Its target is not known.

This CDR3 comprises 15 residues. V lost 4 bases to trimming and J lost 4 bases; unmatched junction nucleotides: 7. In germline, CDR1 is SGHRS, CDR2 YFSETQ. The chain joins TRBV5-1 to TRBJ1-4; 7 bases are shared with TRBD1. Specimen: peripheral blood, collected on day 0 of AZD1222 vaccination. The receptor was derived from an adult in good health. DNA of the CDR3: TGCGCCAGCAGCCCGACAGGGTTCGGTAATGAAAAACTGTTTTTT. Its translation is CASSPTGFGNEKLFF.